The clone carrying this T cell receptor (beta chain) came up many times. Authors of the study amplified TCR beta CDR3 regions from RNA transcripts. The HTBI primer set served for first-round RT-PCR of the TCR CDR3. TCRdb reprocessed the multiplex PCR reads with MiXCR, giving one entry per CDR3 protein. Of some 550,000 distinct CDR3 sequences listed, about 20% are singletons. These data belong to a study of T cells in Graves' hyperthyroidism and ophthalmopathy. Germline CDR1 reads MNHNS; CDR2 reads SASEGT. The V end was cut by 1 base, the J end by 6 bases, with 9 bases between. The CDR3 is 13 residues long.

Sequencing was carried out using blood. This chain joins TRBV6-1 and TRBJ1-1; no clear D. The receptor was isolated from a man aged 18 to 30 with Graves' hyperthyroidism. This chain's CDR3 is CASSEEWLPEAFF. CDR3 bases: TGTGCCAGCAGTGAAGAGTGGTTGCCTGAAGCTTTCTTT.